This T cell receptor beta chain was retrieved from a study of blood T cells in healthy people across ages. Findings of the study overall: Roughly linear age-related decline in beta diversity appeared, significant by age 40. There were more naive CD4+ cells and higher diversity in long-lived donors than in aged donors.

It was with a sample-barcoded 5' primer and a J-beta primer mix that a second PCR of about 6 to 11 cycles was run. Tagging of each cDNA molecule was performed by a template-switch adaptor with 12 random nucleotides. TCRdb fed the 5' RACE reads into MiXCR, producing one record per CDR3 protein. The sample lists fewer than 1 million distinct CDR3 sequences; more than 40% were seen once. Germline assignment: CDR1 SGHDN and CDR2 FVKESK. The CDR3 covers 14 residues. V lost 4 bases, J lost 2 bases, and 12 bases lay in between. Of note for this clonotype: The antigen is not known.

This sequence joins TRBV14 and TRBJ2-7; no reliable D call. The material sequenced was blood. The receptor was isolated from a man between 60 and 75 years old in good health. The CDR3 sequence: CASSPGQNPYEQYF. The CDR3 nucleotides read TGTGCCAGCAGCCCAGGCCAGAACCCCTACGAGCAGTACTTC.